Listed here are 12 T cell receptor beta chains from one sample, sequenced in a study of T cells in Graves' hyperthyroidism and ophthalmopathy. The TCR beta CDR3 regions underwent amplification using RNA transcripts as the source. HTBI primers drove first-round RT-PCR of the TCR CDR3. Via MiXCR, TCRdb re-called the multiplex PCR reads, giving one row per CDR3 protein. The sample lists hundreds of thousands of distinct CDR3 sequences, roughly 14% occurring once. What was sequenced was blood. The receptors here all came from a young woman with Graves' hyperthyroidism that later progressed to Graves' ophthalmopathy.

The chain combines TRBV19 with TRBJ1-2; 7 bases align to TRBD1. V trimming: 11 bases; J trimming: 2 bases; junction bases outside the gene matches: 11. The CDR3 has 14 amino acids. Looked up from germline, CDR1 is LNHDA and CDR2 is SQIVND (reference sequence). The chain's CDR3 is CASRTMTGNYGYTF. Written as DNA, the CDR3 is TGTGCCTCCAGAACCATGACAGGGAACTATGGCTACACCTTC.

This clonotype was recorded at least ten times. CDR3: CASSLRPNYEQYF. The CDR3 DNA reads TGTGCCAGCAGTTTACGCCCGAATTACGAGCAGTACTTC. The chain is built from TRBV27 and TRBJ2-7; D remains unclear. Trimming cost V 2 bases and J 4 bases, with 9 bases left between them. The CDR3 extends over 13 amino acids. Germline CDR1 is MNHEY and CDR2 is SMNVEV (reference sequence).

This clonotype was found many times. This sequence joins TRBV2 and TRBJ2-1; D is unresolved. The CDR3 length is 11 residues. Trimming left V 0 bases short and J 10 bases short, with 4 bases between. CDR1 is SNHLY, CDR2 FYNNEI, per germline. CDR3 amino acids: CASSEAREQFF. The DNA for the CDR3 is TGTGCCAGCAGTGAAGCGCGCGAGCAGTTCTTC. Full variable domain (outside the CDR3, taken from reference TRBV2 and TRBJ2-1): EPEVTQTPSHQVTQMGQEVILRCVPISNHLYFYWYRQILGQKVEFLVSFYNNEISEKSEIFDDQFSVERPDGSNFTLKIRSTKLEDSAMYFCASSEAREQFFGPGTRLTVL.

This clonotype showed up many times. The J gene is TRBJ1-2, the V gene TRBV27, with D possibly TRBD1 on 5 matching bases. The germline CDR1 and CDR2 sequences are MNHEY and SMNVEV (reference sequence). The CDR3 sequence is 14 residues long. Trimming took off 4 bases at V and 8 bases at J, with 17 bases between the two ends. The CDR3 nucleotides read TGTGCCAGCAGTTCCTCCGGGACGCTCGTGGGCTACACCTTC. The encoded protein is CASSSSGTLVGYTF.

The chain combines TRBV6-1 with TRBJ1-4; a possible D gene is TRBD1 (5 bases). The CDR3 is 15 amino acids. The germline CDR1 and CDR2 sequences are MNHNS and SASEGT. Trimming pared 3 bases from V and 4 bases from J, leaving 12 bases between. The CDR3: CASSDPGPINEKLFF. The CDR3 bases are TGTGCCAGCAGTGACCCGGGACCAATTAATGAAAAACTGTTTTTT.

This clonotype was picked up many times. The chain is built from TRBV28 and TRBJ2-5; D tentatively reads TRBD1 or TRBD2 (5 bases each). Germline values: CDR1 MDHEN, CDR2 SYDVKM. Trimming pared 8 bases from V and 2 bases from J, leaving 12 bases between. The CDR3 is 13 residues long. The CDR3 nucleotides are TGTGCCAGCTCGACCGGGACGCAAGAGACCCAGTACTTC. It translates to CASSTGTQETQYF.

This chain links TRBV11-2 with TRBJ1-1, with D unclear. This CDR3 comprises 12 residues. V lost 7 bases and J lost 7, with 13 bases in between. Germline loops: CDR1 SGHAT, CDR2 FQNNGV. The CDR3 DNA reads as TGTGCCAGCATCGATGATTCGAGTGAAGCTTTCTTT. This gives the protein CASIDDSSEAFF.

This clonotype was seen repeatedly, ten times or more. The gene calls are TRBV2 and TRBJ2-1; 10 bases are a match to TRBD2. In germline, CDR1 is SNHLY, CDR2 FYNNEI. The length of the CDR3 is 15 residues. Losses at the gene ends were 11 bases for V and 9 bases for J; bases not matched to a gene: 16. CDR3 region: CAFNPGPSGSSEQFF. The CDR3 bases are TGTGCCTTCAACCCAGGGCCTAGCGGGAGTAGTGAGCAGTTCTTC.

This clonotype turned up a few times. The CDR3, as DNA: TGTGCCAGCGGAAAATGGGGGGAAGAGCAGTACTTC. Its protein is CASGKWGEEQYF. This chain links TRBV7-9 with TRBJ2-7; possibly TRBD2 for D (6 bases). The CDR3 has 12 residues. Trimming took 8 bases from V and 7 from J, leaving 15 bases between them. Germline loops: CDR1 SEHNR, CDR2 FQNEAQ (reference sequence).

This clonotype was recorded many times. This chain connects TRBV28 to TRBJ2-7; D is possibly TRBD2 (5 bases). Looked up from germline, CDR1 is MDHEN and CDR2 is SYDVKM. The length of the CDR3 is 18 residues. The V end lost 1 base, the J end lost 0 bases, and 19 bases lay between the germline ends. This CDR3 is CASSLLFGIGVGSYEQYF. The CDR3, as DNA: TGTGCCAGCAGTTTATTATTTGGGATCGGGGTGGGCTCCTACGAGCAGTACTTC.

This clonotype was observed many times. This chain links TRBV7-2 with TRBJ1-2; maybe TRBD1 (5 bases). The CDR3 is 16 amino acids. V gave up 2 bases and J gave up 0 bases, with 13 bases separating them. Germline V lookup: CDR1 SGHTA, CDR2 FQGNSA. This CDR3 reads CASSLSTTGANYGYTF. CDR3 coding DNA: TGTGCCAGCAGCTTATCAACAACAGGCGCTAACTATGGCTACACCTTC.

This clonotype was counted ten times or more. The CDR3 DNA follows: TGTGCCAGCAGCCCACCAGGACAGGGCGGCGAGCAGTACTTC. This codes for CASSPPGQGGEQYF. The J gene is TRBJ2-7, the V gene TRBV7-9, with 8 nucleotides matching TRBD1. This CDR3 has 14 amino acids. The J segment lost 6 bases and the V segment lost 5 bases, leaving 9 bases of the junction unmatched. The germline V gene encodes CDR1 SEHNR and CDR2 FQNEAQ (reference sequence).